What follows is one TCR beta chain and its context. Its ends do not fully match the called genes, so a read error is possible. This record belongs to a study of blood T cells in healthy people across ages. Using a J-beta primer mix together with a sample-barcoded 5' primer, a second PCR was run for about 6 to 12 cycles. TCRdb re-analysed the 5' RACE reads in MiXCR, keeping a single row per CDR3 protein. The sample consists of 550,000 to 800,000 distinct CDR3 sequences, about a third of them appearing once. Germline V gene sequence: CDR1 DFQATT, CDR2 SNEGSKA (reference sequence). CDR3 size: 14 residues.

This receptor was identified in a woman of 80 years or more in good health. This rearrangement joins TRBV20-1 to TRBJ1-5; 10 bases fit TRBD1. Sequenced material: blood. The CDR3 sequence: CSAAPTGGHQPQHF. The CDR3 DNA follows: TGTAGTGCTGCACCGACAGGGGGCCATCAGCCCCAGCATTTT.